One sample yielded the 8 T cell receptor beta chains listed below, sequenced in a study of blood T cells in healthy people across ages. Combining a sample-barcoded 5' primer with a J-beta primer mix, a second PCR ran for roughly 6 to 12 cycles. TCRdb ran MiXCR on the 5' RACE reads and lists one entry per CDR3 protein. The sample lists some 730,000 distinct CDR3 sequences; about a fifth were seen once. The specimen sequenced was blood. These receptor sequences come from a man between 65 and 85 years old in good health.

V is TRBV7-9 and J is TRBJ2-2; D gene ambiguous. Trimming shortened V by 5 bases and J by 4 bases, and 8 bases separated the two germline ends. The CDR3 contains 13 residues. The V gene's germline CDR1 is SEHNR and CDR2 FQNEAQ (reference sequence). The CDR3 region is CASSAPGTGELFF. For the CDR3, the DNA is TGTGCCAGCAGCGCCCCGGGCACCGGGGAGCTGTTTTTT.

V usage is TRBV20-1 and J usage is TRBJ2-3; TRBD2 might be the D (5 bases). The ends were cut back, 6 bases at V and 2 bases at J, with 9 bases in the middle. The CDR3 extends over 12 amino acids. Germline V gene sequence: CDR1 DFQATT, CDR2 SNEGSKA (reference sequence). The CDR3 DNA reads TGCAGTGCGGCGCGGGCCACAGATACGCAGTATTTT. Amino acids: CSAARATDTQYF.

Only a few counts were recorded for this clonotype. The chain's CDR3 is CASSYYAGTGELFF. DNA for the CDR3: TGTGCCAGCAGTTATTACGCAGGAACCGGGGAGCTGTTTTTT. The V gene is TRBV6-5, the J gene TRBJ2-2; D unresolved. The CDR3 runs to 14 residues. Germline V gives CDR1 MNHEY, CDR2 SVGAGI. Trimming took 3 bases from V and 5 from J, leaving 10 bases between them.

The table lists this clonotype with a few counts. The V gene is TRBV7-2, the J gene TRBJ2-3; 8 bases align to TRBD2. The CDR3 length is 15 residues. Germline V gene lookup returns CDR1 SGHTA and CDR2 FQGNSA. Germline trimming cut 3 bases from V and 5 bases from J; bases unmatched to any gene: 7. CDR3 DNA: TGTGCCAGCAGCTTTTTAGCGGGGCTAATAGATACGCAGTATTTT. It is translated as CASSFLAGLIDTQYF.

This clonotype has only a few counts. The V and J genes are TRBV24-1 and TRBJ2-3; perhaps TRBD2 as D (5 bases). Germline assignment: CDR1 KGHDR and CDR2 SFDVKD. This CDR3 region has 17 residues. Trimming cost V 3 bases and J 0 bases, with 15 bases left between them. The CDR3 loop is CATSDREFGKSTDTQYF. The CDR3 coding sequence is TGTGCCACCAGTGATAGGGAGTTCGGGAAGAGCACAGATACGCAGTATTTT.

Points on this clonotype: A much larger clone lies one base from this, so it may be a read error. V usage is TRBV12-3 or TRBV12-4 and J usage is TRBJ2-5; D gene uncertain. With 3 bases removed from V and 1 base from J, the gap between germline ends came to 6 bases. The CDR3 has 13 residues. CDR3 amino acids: CASSFNRQETQYF. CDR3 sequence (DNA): TGTGCCAGCAGTTTTAACCGCCAAGAGACCCAGTACTTC.

In nucleotides, the CDR3 is TGTGCCAGTATTTCGGGCTCCTACAATGAGCAGTTCTTC. The encoded protein is CASISGSYNEQFF. The V call is TRBV19, the J call TRBJ2-1; D gene unclear. V lost 7 bases and J lost 0, with 7 bases in between. Germline V gene data show CDR1 as LNHDA and CDR2 as SQIVND (reference sequence). The CDR3 spans 13 residues.

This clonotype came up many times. Written as DNA, the CDR3 is TGCGCCAGCAGCCAAGGAAGCGGGCAAGAGACCCAGTACTTC. Protein sequence: CASSQGSGQETQYF. This rearrangement joins TRBV4-3 to TRBJ2-5, with a tentative D call TRBD2 (6 bases). This CDR3 is 14 amino acids long. Germline V gene sequence: CDR1 LGHNA, CDR2 YSLEER. V was trimmed by 1 base and J by 2 bases, leaving 8 bases between them.